This T cell receptor beta chain was obtained from a study of cytotoxic CD8 clonotypes in ibrutinib-treated CLL. The protocol was immunoSEQ multiplex PCR, while the TCRdb copy is restricted to in-frame clones and leaves out a portion. The table lists about 300,000 clones, roughly three quarters of them singletons, with around 5.3% in the top ten. This CDR3 has 15 residues. V gave up 6 bases and J gave up 2 bases; unmatched junction bases: 9. Germline V lookup: CDR1 LNHNV, CDR2 YYDKDF (reference sequence). The clonotype originates from a human donor with chronic lymphocytic leukemia. The sample was PBMCs, taken at disease progression, from a patient treated with ibrutinib. This rearrangement joins TRBV15 to TRBJ2-7; 8 positions match TRBD2. The CDR3 coding sequence is TGTGCCACCAGAATCCAGCGGGAGACAACCTACGAGCAGTACTTC. Its translation: CATRIQRETTYEQYF.